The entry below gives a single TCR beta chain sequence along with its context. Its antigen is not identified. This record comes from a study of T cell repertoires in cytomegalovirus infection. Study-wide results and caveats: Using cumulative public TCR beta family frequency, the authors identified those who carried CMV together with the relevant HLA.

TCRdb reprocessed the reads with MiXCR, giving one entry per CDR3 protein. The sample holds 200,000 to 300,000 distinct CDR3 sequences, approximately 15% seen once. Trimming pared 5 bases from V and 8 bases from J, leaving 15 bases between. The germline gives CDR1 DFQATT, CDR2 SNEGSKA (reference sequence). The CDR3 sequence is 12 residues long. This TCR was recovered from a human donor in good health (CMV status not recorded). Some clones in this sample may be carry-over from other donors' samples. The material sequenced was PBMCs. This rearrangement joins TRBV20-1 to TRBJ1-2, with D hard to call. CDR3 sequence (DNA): TGCAGTGCTCGACCGACGCGTTGGGGCTACACCTTC. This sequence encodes CSARPTRWGYTF.